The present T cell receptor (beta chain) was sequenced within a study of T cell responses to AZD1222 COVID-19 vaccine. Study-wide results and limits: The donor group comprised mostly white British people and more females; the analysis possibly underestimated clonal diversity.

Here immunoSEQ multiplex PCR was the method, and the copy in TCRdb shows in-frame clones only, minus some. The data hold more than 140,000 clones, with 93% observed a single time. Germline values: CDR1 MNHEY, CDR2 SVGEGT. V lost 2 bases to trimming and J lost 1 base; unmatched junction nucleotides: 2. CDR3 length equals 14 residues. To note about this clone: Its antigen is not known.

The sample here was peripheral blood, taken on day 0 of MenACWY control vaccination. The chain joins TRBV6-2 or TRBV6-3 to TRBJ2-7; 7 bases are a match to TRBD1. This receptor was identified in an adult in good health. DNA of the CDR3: TGTGCCAGCAGTTACAGGGGGCCATCCTACGAGCAGTACTTC. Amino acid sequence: CASSYRGPSYEQYF.